This TCR beta chain stems from a study of identical twins. TCRdb re-derived calls from the 5' RACE reads in MiXCR, one entry per CDR3 protein. The repertoire holds 1.5 million or so distinct CDR3 sequences, with under 35% as singletons. From germline, CDR1 is DFQATT and CDR2 SNEGSKA (reference sequence). This CDR3 is built from 14 residues. V dropped 5 bases and J dropped 5 bases, with 13 bases sitting between them. The sequenced sample consisted of cord blood. The clonotype comes from a newborn girl in good health. J is TRBJ1-6 and V is TRBV20-1; D gene ambiguous. For the CDR3, the DNA is TGCAGTGCTGCCCCACCAAGAGATAATTCACCCCTCCACTTT. Translated: CSAAPPRDNSPLHF.